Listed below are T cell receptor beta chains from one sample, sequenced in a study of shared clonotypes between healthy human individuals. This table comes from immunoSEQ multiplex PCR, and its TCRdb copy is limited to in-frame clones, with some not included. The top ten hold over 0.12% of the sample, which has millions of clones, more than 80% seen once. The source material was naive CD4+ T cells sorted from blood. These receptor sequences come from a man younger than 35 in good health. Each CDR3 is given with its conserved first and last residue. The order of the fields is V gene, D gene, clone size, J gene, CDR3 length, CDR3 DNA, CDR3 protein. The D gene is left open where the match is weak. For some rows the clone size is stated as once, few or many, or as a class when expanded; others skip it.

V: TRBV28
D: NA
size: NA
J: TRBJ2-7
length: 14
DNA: TGTGCCAGCAGTTTGGGGACACACACCTACGAGCAGTACTTC
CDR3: CASSLGTHTYEQYF

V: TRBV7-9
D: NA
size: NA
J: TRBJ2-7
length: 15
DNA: TGTGCCAGCAGCTTATCGGTGGCTGGGTCCTACGAGCAGTACTTC
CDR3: CASSLSVAGSYEQYF

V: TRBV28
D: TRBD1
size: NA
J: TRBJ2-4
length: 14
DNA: TGTGCCTTCAGGACAGGGGAGGCCAAAAACATTCAGTACTTC
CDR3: CAFRTGEAKNIQYF

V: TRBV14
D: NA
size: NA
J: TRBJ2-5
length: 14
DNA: TGTGCCAGCAGCTCGGCAGGGGGGGAAGAGACCCAGTACTTC
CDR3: CASSSAGGEETQYF

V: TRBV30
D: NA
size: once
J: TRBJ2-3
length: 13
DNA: TGTGCCTGGAGTGTGAGGGGCACAGATACGCAGTATTTT
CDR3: CAWSVRGTDTQYF

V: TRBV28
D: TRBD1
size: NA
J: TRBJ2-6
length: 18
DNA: TGTGCCAGCAGTTTATTGGGGACAGGGACCTCTGGGGCCAACGTCCTGACTTTC
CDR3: CASSLLGTGTSGANVLTF

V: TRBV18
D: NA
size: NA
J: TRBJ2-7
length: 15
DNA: TGTGCCAGCTCACCCCTCGTAGTGTCCGGGTACGAGCAGTACTTC
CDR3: CASSPLVVSGYEQYF

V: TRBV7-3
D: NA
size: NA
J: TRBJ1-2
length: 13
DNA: TGTGCCAGCAGCTTAAATCTCGGGGATGGCTACACCTTC
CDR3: CASSLNLGDGYTF

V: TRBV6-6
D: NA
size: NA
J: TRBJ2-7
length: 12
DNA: TGTGCCACCAGGGACTCGTCCTACGAGCAGTACTTC
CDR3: CATRDSSYEQYF

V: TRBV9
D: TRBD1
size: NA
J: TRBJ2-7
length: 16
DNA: TGTGCCAGCAGCCTCCGGGACAGCAACCTACGGTACGAGCAGTACTTC
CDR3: CASSLRDSNLRYEQYF

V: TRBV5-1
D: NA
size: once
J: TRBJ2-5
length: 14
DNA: TGCGCCAGCAGCTTGGCGGCAGACCAAGAGACCCAGTACTTC
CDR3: CASSLAADQETQYF

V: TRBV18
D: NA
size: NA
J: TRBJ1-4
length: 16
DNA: TGTGCCAGCTCACTTTTCGCCGGGACGGTTAATGAAAAACTGTTTTTT
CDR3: CASSLFAGTVNEKLFF

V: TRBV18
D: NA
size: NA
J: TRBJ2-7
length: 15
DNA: TGTGCCAGCTCACCCCAAACCGGGCCAATCTACGAGCAGTACTTC
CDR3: CASSPQTGPIYEQYF

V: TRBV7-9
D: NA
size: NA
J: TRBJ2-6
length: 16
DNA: TGTGCCAGCAGTAGGGTCGAGGTTACTGGGGCCAACGTCCTGACTTTC
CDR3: CASSRVEVTGANVLTF

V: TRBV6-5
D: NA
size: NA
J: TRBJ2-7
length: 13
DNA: TGTGCCAGCAATTTTGGCAGGGGCTACGAGCAGTACTTC
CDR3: CASNFGRGYEQYF

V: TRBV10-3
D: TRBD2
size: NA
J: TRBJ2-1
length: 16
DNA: TGTGCCATCAAAACCCCCTTTAGCGGGATTCACAATGAGCAGTTCTTC
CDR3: CAIKTPFSGIHNEQFF

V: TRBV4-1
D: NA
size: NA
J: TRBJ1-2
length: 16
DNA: TGCGCCAGCAGCCAAGATCATGTCCCGGGACTCTATGGCTACACCTTC
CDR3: CASSQDHVPGLYGYTF

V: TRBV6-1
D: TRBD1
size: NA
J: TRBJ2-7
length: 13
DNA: TGTGCCAGCAGTGGCCAGGGGGCCGGTGAGCAGTACTTC
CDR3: CASSGQGAGEQYF

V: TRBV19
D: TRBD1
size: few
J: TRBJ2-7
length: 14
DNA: TGTGCCAGTAGCCGACAGGGTTCCGAGTACGAGCAGTACTTC
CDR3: CASSRQGSEYEQYF

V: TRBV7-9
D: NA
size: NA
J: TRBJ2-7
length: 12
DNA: TGTGCCAGCAGCTCGGAACGATGGGAGCAGTACTTC
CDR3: CASSSERWEQYF

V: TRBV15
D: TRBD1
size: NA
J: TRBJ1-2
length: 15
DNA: TGTGCCACCAGCTTCGACCCTCGACAGGGAGGCGGCTACACCTTC
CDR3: CATSFDPRQGGGYTF